A single TCR beta chain is shown here with its context. Antigen unknown. This specimen belongs to a study of cytomegalovirus exposure and HLA in healthy donors. For the study at large: For the approximately 430 genotyped donors, roughly 80% fell within the Caucasian-associated ancestry cluster. General study points: In a later analysis, TCR beta V- and J-gene trimming showed a link to a missense DCLRE1C variant. The study carried out a later analysis of TCR beta sequences. It associated 15,000 to 20,000 of them with specific HLA alleles at a false discovery rate of 0.05. In an earlier analysis, in approximately 630 donors, most V segments appeared productive either ~87% or ~30% of the time.

V was shortened by 3 bases and J by 7 bases, with 10 bases between the two germline ends. Germline V CDR1 and CDR2: MGHDK, SYGVNS. The CDR3 consists of 13 residues. 13 Jbeta primers and 60 Vbeta primers were used for the PCR. Repertoires were generated with immunoSEQ multiplex PCR, while TCRdb's copy carries only in-frame clones and drops some. The sample lists around 190,000 clones, 70% to 80% occurring once. This clonotype was sampled from a man aged 55-75 years in good health and CMV-seronegative. The rearrangement uses TRBV25-1 and TRBJ2-1; D call uncertain. The source material was PBMCs. CDR3 loop: CASSDPGRNEQFF. CDR3 sequence (DNA): TGTGCCAGCAGTGACCCGGGTCGGAATGAGCAGTTCTTC.